Listed below are T cell receptor beta chains from one sample, sequenced in a study of cytomegalovirus exposure and HLA in healthy donors. Here immunoSEQ multiplex PCR was the method, and the copy in TCRdb shows in-frame clones only, minus some. Among about 140,000 clones listed, roughly 80% were seen once. Sequenced: PBMCs. All receptors derive from a man aged 35-49 years in good health and CMV-seropositive. Each CDR3 is given with its conserved first and last residue. The order of the fields is V gene, J gene, clone size, D gene, CDR3 protein, CDR3 DNA. D genes are given only for firm matches. A row's size may be missing; if present it is once, few, many or a size class.

V: TRBV5-4
J: TRBJ2-7
size: .
D: TRBD1
CDR3: CASSRLGQQDDEQYF
DNA: TGTGCCAGCAGCAGGCTGGGACAGCAAGACGACGAGCAGTACTTC

V: TRBV6-6
J: TRBJ1-1
size: .
D: .
CDR3: CASSHQGSNTEAFF
DNA: TGTGCCAGCAGTCACCAGGGATCGAACACTGAAGCTTTCTTT

V: TRBV28
J: TRBJ1-4
size: .
D: .
CDR3: CASSLVQSNEKLFF
DNA: TGTGCCAGCAGCCTGGTGCAGTCTAATGAAAAACTGTTTTTT

V: TRBV14
J: TRBJ1-2
size: .
D: .
CDR3: CASSQAPWARNYGYTF
DNA: TGTGCCAGCAGCCAAGCCCCTTGGGCAAGAAACTATGGCTACACCTTC

V: TRBV28
J: TRBJ2-3
size: .
D: .
CDR3: CASSSPGATDTQYF
DNA: TGTGCCAGCAGTTCCCCTGGGGCCACAGATACGCAGTATTTT

V: TRBV25-1
J: TRBJ2-1
size: .
D: .
CDR3: CASSDGTSGYNEQFF
DNA: TGTGCCAGCAGTGATGGGACATCCGGATACAATGAGCAGTTCTTC

V: TRBV15
J: TRBJ1-5
size: .
D: .
CDR3: CATSRAGVDQPQHF
DNA: TGTGCCACCAGCAGAGCCGGGGTGGATCAGCCCCAGCATTTT

V: TRBV6-5
J: TRBJ2-2
size: .
D: TRBD1
CDR3: CASSRQGASTGELFF
DNA: TGTGCCAGCAGTCGACAGGGGGCAAGCACCGGGGAGCTGTTTTTT

V: TRBV6-5
J: TRBJ1-1
size: .
D: .
CDR3: CASSYSVAMNTEAFF
DNA: TGTGCCAGCAGTTACTCGGTAGCAATGAACACTGAAGCTTTCTTT

V: TRBV4-3
J: TRBJ1-3
size: .
D: TRBD1
CDR3: CASSQDGQGGSGNTIYF
DNA: TGCGCCAGCAGCCAAGATGGTCAGGGGGGATCTGGAAACACCATATATTTT

V: TRBV9
J: TRBJ2-1
size: .
D: TRBD2
CDR3: CASSTHTSGSYNEQFF
DNA: TGTGCCAGCAGCACACATACTAGCGGGAGCTACAATGAGCAGTTCTTC

V: TRBV6-6
J: TRBJ2-4
size: once
D: .
CDR3: CASRTSSVAKNIQYF
DNA: TGTGCCAGCAGAACATCCTCCGTAGCCAAAAACATTCAGTACTTC

V: TRBV10-3
J: TRBJ2-1
size: .
D: .
CDR3: CAIRELASSSYNEQFF
DNA: TGTGCCATCAGGGAATTAGCCTCGAGCTCCTACAATGAGCAGTTCTTC

V: TRBV7-2
J: TRBJ2-3
size: few
D: TRBD2
CDR3: CASSLGAIAGGDTQYF
DNA: TGTGCCAGCAGCTTAGGGGCTATAGCGGGAGGGGATACGCAGTATTTT

V: TRBV7-2
J: TRBJ2-7
size: .
D: TRBD1
CDR3: CASSFLVTGGTYEQYF
DNA: TGTGCCAGCAGCTTCCTGGTGACAGGGGGAACCTACGAGCAGTACTTC

V: TRBV6-4
J: TRBJ1-2
size: .
D: TRBD1
CDR3: CASSVTTGDYGYTF
DNA: TGTGCCAGCAGTGTTACGACAGGGGACTATGGCTACACCTTC

V: TRBV18
J: TRBJ1-4
size: .
D: .
CDR3: CASSSGISTNEKLFF
DNA: TGTGCCAGCTCATCGGGGATATCAACTAATGAAAAACTGTTTTTT

V: TRBV5-1
J: TRBJ1-1
size: .
D: TRBD1
CDR3: CASSQGGYTEAFF
DNA: TGCGCCAGCAGCCAAGGGGGCTACACTGAAGCTTTCTTT

V: TRBV6-6
J: TRBJ1-1
size: .
D: .
CDR3: CASSYGARGTEAFF
DNA: TGTGCCAGCAGTTACGGCGCCAGGGGCACTGAAGCTTTCTTT

V: TRBV2
J: TRBJ2-1
size: .
D: .
CDR3: CASSIQYNEQFF
DNA: TGTGCCAGCAGTATCCAGTACAATGAGCAGTTCTTC

V: TRBV5-5
J: TRBJ1-5
size: .
D: TRBD1
CDR3: CASSLDRTSQPQHF
DNA: TGTGCCAGCAGCCTGGACAGGACGAGTCAGCCCCAGCATTTT

V: TRBV6-6
J: TRBJ2-7
size: .
D: .
CDR3: CASSPVNGEQYF
DNA: TGTGCCAGCAGTCCCGTGAACGGCGAGCAGTACTTC

V: TRBV6-1
J: TRBJ1-2
size: .
D: TRBD1
CDR3: CASRDRGRSDGYTF
DNA: TGTGCCAGCAGAGACAGGGGGCGTTCTGATGGCTACACCTTC

V: TRBV6-6
J: TRBJ2-5
size: .
D: .
CDR3: CASSYSLGGGAETQYF
DNA: TGTGCCAGCAGTTATAGTCTGGGGGGGGGCGCGGAGACCCAGTACTTC

V: TRBV11-1
J: TRBJ2-7
size: .
D: TRBD2
CDR3: CASSLGLAGPTYEQYF
DNA: TGTGCCAGCAGCTTAGGCCTAGCGGGACCGACCTACGAGCAGTACTTC

V: TRBV4-2
J: TRBJ2-1
size: .
D: TRBD2
CDR3: CASSQDVTSGGYNEQFF
DNA: TGTGCCAGCAGCCAAGACGTGACTAGCGGGGGGTACAATGAGCAGTTCTTC

V: TRBV2
J: TRBJ2-2
size: few
D: TRBD2
CDR3: CASSVAGGNTGELFF
DNA: TGTGCCAGCAGCGTAGCGGGAGGGAACACCGGGGAGCTGTTTTTT

V: TRBV27
J: TRBJ2-1
size: .
D: TRBD1
CDR3: CASSSRPDRARDEQFF
DNA: TGTGCCAGCAGTTCGCGCCCAGACAGGGCAAGGGATGAGCAGTTCTTC

V: TRBV6-5
J: TRBJ1-2
size: once
D: .
CDR3: CASSYSKRGNYGYTF
DNA: TGTGCCAGCAGTTACTCGAAAAGGGGCAACTATGGCTACACCTTC

V: TRBV6-1
J: TRBJ2-4
size: once
D: .
CDR3: CASSVPRGLDLNIQYF
DNA: TGTGCCAGCAGTGTTCCCCGGGGGTTGGACCTAAACATTCAGTACTTC

V: TRBV30
J: TRBJ2-1
size: .
D: TRBD2
CDR3: CAWSVLAGVYNEQFF
DNA: TGTGCCTGGAGTGTACTAGCGGGAGTCTACAATGAGCAGTTCTTC

V: TRBV7-2
J: TRBJ1-2
size: .
D: TRBD1
CDR3: CASSLLQGASYTF
DNA: TGTGCCAGCAGCTTATTACAGGGGGCTAGCTACACCTTC

V: TRBV13
J: TRBJ2-3
size: .
D: .
CDR3: CASSLRGGYTDTQYF
DNA: TGTGCCAGCAGCTTAAGGGGGGGATACACAGATACGCAGTATTTT

V: TRBV28
J: TRBJ1-2
size: .
D: .
CDR3: CASKLRDRYGYTF
DNA: TGTGCCAGCAAGTTGAGGGATAGGTATGGCTACACCTTC

V: TRBV11-2
J: TRBJ1-3
size: .
D: .
CDR3: CASSPQEAVSGNTIYF
DNA: TGTGCCAGCAGCCCCCAAGAGGCAGTCTCTGGAAACACCATATATTTT

V: TRBV4-1
J: TRBJ1-2
size: .
D: TRBD1
CDR3: CASSPYPGTGDYGYTF
DNA: TGCGCCAGCAGCCCTTACCCCGGGACAGGGGACTATGGCTACACCTTC

V: TRBV4-2
J: TRBJ1-2
size: .
D: TRBD1
CDR3: CASSQDRSTGGFNYGYTF
DNA: TGTGCCAGCAGCCAAGATCGCAGCACAGGGGGTTTTAACTATGGCTACACCTTC

V: TRBV5-4
J: TRBJ2-7
size: .
D: TRBD2
CDR3: CASSFPSTSGASYEQYF
DNA: TGTGCCAGCAGCTTTCCTTCGACTAGCGGGGCCTCCTACGAGCAGTACTTC

V: TRBV10-3
J: TRBJ2-1
size: once
D: .
CDR3: CAISESGLRQANEQFF
DNA: TGTGCCATCAGTGAGTCGGGGCTAAGACAGGCCAATGAGCAGTTCTTC

V: TRBV9
J: TRBJ2-5
size: .
D: TRBD1
CDR3: CASSALTGSGETQYF
DNA: TGTGCCAGCAGCGCATTGACAGGGTCTGGGGAGACCCAGTACTTC

V: TRBV7-2
J: TRBJ2-7
size: .
D: TRBD2
CDR3: CASSPAGTTSNYEQYF
DNA: TGTGCCAGCAGCCCAGCCGGGACTACCTCTAACTACGAGCAGTACTTC

V: TRBV18
J: TRBJ2-5
size: .
D: .
CDR3: CASLQRTQETQYF
DNA: TGTGCCAGCTTACAGCGGACCCAAGAGACCCAGTACTTC

V: TRBV11-3
J: TRBJ2-1
size: .
D: TRBD2
CDR3: CASSIGLAGNEQFF
DNA: TGTGCCAGCAGCATCGGACTAGCGGGCAATGAGCAGTTCTTC

V: TRBV19
J: TRBJ2-7
size: .
D: TRBD2
CDR3: CASSIGAGGLYEQYF
DNA: TGTGCCAGTAGTATCGGAGCGGGAGGGCTCTACGAGCAGTACTTC

V: TRBV21-1
J: TRBJ1-5
size: .
D: .
CDR3: CASTDRDGQPQHF
DNA: TGTGCCAGCACGGACAGGGATGGTCAGCCCCAGCATTTT

V: TRBV28
J: TRBJ1-2
size: .
D: .
CDR3: CASSLAEFNYGYTF
DNA: TGTGCCAGCAGTTTGGCGGAGTTTAACTATGGCTACACCTTC

V: TRBV6-1
J: TRBJ1-1
size: once
D: .
CDR3: CASSPIEAWDTEAFF
DNA: TGTGCCAGCAGCCCCATAGAGGCATGGGACACTGAAGCTTTCTTT

V: TRBV13
J: TRBJ1-4
size: .
D: TRBD1
CDR3: CASSLRTGGGTNEKLFF
DNA: TGTGCCAGCAGCCTCCGGACAGGGGGTGGAACTAATGAAAAACTGTTTTTT

V: TRBV30
J: TRBJ2-2
size: .
D: TRBD1
CDR3: CAWSVARGQGTGELFF
DNA: TGTGCCTGGAGTGTAGCCAGGGGGCAGGGCACCGGGGAGCTGTTTTTT